Listed here are 9 T cell receptor beta chains from one sample, sequenced in a study of regulatory T cells in long-lasting Graves disease. Time point denoted: newly diagnosed GD, antithyroid drugs for less than 3 months. From RNA extracted from PBMCs, the TCR library was made. Investigators prepared the TCR beta libraries by applying iRepertoire HTBI primers and Arm-PCR of CDR3 regions. MiXCR, applied by TCRdb to the multiplex PCR reads, yields one record per CDR3 protein. Here the sample spans hundreds of thousands of distinct CDR3 sequences, roughly 15% being singletons. The data were also submitted as part of a second study, on T cells in Graves' hyperthyroidism and ophthalmopathy.

The sequenced sample was peripheral blood mononuclear cells (PBMCs), obtained at new diagnosis, from a patient treated with antithyroid drugs. The receptors stem from a woman in her thirties with Graves disease.

The table lists this clonotype with a few counts. The chain has TRBV29-1 and TRBJ2-7, with TRBD1 matching over 9 bases. Germline V gene data show CDR1 as SQVTM and CDR2 as ANQGSEA. The CDR3 spans 14 residues. J gave up 2 bases and V 6 bases, and 8 bases lay outside the gene matches. CDR3 nucleotides: TGCAGCGTGGGGAGGGGACAGGGCCCCTACGAGCAGTACTTC. Translated: CSVGRGQGPYEQYF.

The chain is built from TRBV6-1 and TRBJ1-1; 12 bases are a match to TRBD1. The CDR3 totals 17 residues. After removal of 6 bases from V and 1 base from J, the junction contained 9 bases not matched to a gene. CDR1 is MNHNS, CDR2 SASEGT, per germline. The CDR3 spells CASSPRDRGRRNTEAFF. The CDR3 DNA reads as TGTGCCAGCAGCCCCCGGGACAGGGGGCGGCGGAACACTGAAGCTTTCTTT.

This clonotype was counted a few times. V usage is TRBV6-1 and J usage is TRBJ1-1; 9 nucleotides match TRBD1. With V trimmed by 11 bases and J by 11 bases, 12 bases remained unmatched. Looked up from germline, CDR1 is MNHNS and CDR2 is SASEGT. The length of the CDR3 is 12 residues. The CDR3 here is CAAITQGAGAFF. CDR3 nucleotides: TGTGCCGCCATTACACAGGGGGCGGGTGCTTTCTTT.

In this sample, this clonotype turned up many times. This chain connects TRBV27 to TRBJ2-7; D is unclear. Germline V gives CDR1 MNHEY, CDR2 SMNVEV (reference sequence). The CDR3 sequence is 14 residues long. The ends were cut back, 5 bases at V and 3 bases at J, with 14 bases in the middle. The CDR3 DNA follows: TGTGCCAGCAGTCCAGCCGGGCTCAACTACGAGCAGTACTTC. Translated: CASSPAGLNYEQYF.

This clonotype came up many times. The chain combines TRBV28 with TRBJ2-1, with 8 bases fitting TRBD2. In germline, CDR1 is MDHEN, CDR2 SYDVKM. With V trimmed by 8 bases and J by 5 bases, 5 bases remained unmatched. This CDR3 has 13 amino acids. The CDR3 loop reads CASRSGKDNEQFF. DNA of the CDR3: TGTGCCAGCCGTAGCGGGAAAGACAATGAGCAGTTCTTC. Full variable domain (outside the CDR3, taken from reference TRBV28 and TRBJ2-1): DVKVTQSSRYLVKRTGEKVFLECVQDMDHENMFWYRQDPGLGLRLIYFSYDVKMKEKGDIPEGYSVSREKKERFSLILESASTNQTSMYLCASRSGKDNEQFFGPGTRLTVL.

This clonotype came up many times. The rearrangement links TRBV28 to TRBJ2-6; D not certain. The V and J ends lost 5 bases and 1 base respectively, with 12 bases between them. Germline lookup yields CDR1 MDHEN and CDR2 SYDVKM. The CDR3 is 16 residues long. CDR3 residues: CASSPSDISGANVLTF. In DNA, the CDR3 is TGTGCCAGCAGTCCCTCTGACATTTCTGGGGCCAACGTCCTGACTTTC.

This clonotype was seen many times. This chain links TRBV6-1 with TRBJ1-1; D is undetermined. This CDR3 is 15 amino acids long. V was pared by 3 bases and J by 4 bases, with 15 bases between. Germline-derived CDR1 and CDR2 are MNHNS and SASEGT. The CDR3 region is CASSDPGSDFTEAFF. CDR3 coding DNA: TGTGCCAGCAGTGATCCGGGTTCCGATTTCACTGAAGCTTTCTTT.

In the case of this clonotype: The junction and the germline gene differ at one end; a read error may be behind it. The chain uses TRBV3-1 and TRBJ2-7; D gene ambiguous. CDR3 length: 13 residues. CDR1 LGHDT and CDR2 YNNKEL come from the germline V gene (reference sequence). The CDR3 spells CASGVLGTYEQCF. DNA for the CDR3: TGTGCCAGCGGGGTTTTGGGTACCTACGAGCAGTGCTTC.

This clonotype was seen ten or more times. The chain recombines TRBV6-1 with TRBJ2-1; TRBD1 matches 8 bases. CDR3 size: 15 residues. V lost 7 bases and J lost 9; bases outside the gene matches: 14. Germline CDR1 and CDR2: MNHNS and SASEGT. DNA for the CDR3: TGTGCCAGCATTAAGGACAGGGACGTGGCTGGTGAGCAGTTCTTC. Residues: CASIKDRDVAGEQFF.